This TCR beta chain is drawn from a study of T cell responses to AZD1222 COVID-19 vaccine. Overall study: Samples with a second dose at about 4 or about 12 weeks were pooled together. Notes on the study in general: Just a handful of AZD1222 recipients tested seropositive at baseline. Across spike, vaccine-associated CD4 TCRs were found, dominant at 160-218 and 743-854. Clonal diversity was possibly underestimated, and white British individuals and females predominated among donors.

The repertoire was sequenced with immunoSEQ multiplex PCR; TCRdb's copy has only in-frame clones and lacks some. The repertoire holds 88,000 or so clones, about nine tenths seen once, with under 3% in the top ten. The V gene's germline CDR1 is LNHDA and CDR2 SQIVND (reference sequence). This CDR3 has 14 residues. The V end was cut by 6 bases, the J end by 0 bases, with 9 bases between. Regarding this clone: The antigen is not known.

Source: peripheral blood, taken on day 0 of AZD1222 vaccination. V and J are TRBV19 and TRBJ1-5; D unclear. This clonotype originated in an adult in good health. CDR3 loop: CASSPTNSNQPQHF. The CDR3 DNA reads as TGTGCCAGTAGCCCGACCAATAGCAATCAGCCCCAGCATTTT.